This T cell receptor beta chain derives from a study of T cell repertoires in cytomegalovirus infection. Across the study: It can be stated that public TCR beta signatures indicated CMV infection as well as a matching HLA type.

A single record per CDR3 protein comes from TCRdb applying MiXCR to the reads. The table shows under 200,000 distinct CDR3 sequences, with roughly 27% occurring only once. On this clonotype: Its antigen is still unknown.

Study observations and caveats: There were HLA-C-restricted CMV-specific TCR beta clonotypes dominating the ex vivo response. Identification of carriers of CMV plus the relevant HLA was performed using cumulative public TCR beta family frequency.

V dropped 2 bases and J dropped 9 bases, with 17 bases sitting between them. Germline loops: CDR1 KGHSH, CDR2 LQKENI. This CDR3 has 15 amino acids. The TCR originated in a human donor in good health (CMV status not recorded). Some clones in this sample may be carry-over from other donors' samples. The chain employs TRBV18 and TRBJ2-1; possible D gene TRBD2, 7 bases. The sequencing sample was made of PBMCs. The CDR3 sequence is CASSPRGGRWSEQFF. In nucleotides, the CDR3 is TGTGCCAGCTCACCAAGGGGGGGCCGGTGGAGTGAGCAGTTCTTC.